This T cell receptor (beta chain) was obtained from a study of identifying expanded T cells in peripheral blood. The CDR3 covers 15 residues. CDR1 is SGHVS, CDR2 FQNEAQ, per germline. Study-level findings and limits: Clone count variance between roughly 2-week samples rose with total template count. Technical replicates showed roughly 1.2 changed clones; two weeks about 16; four weeks 19.

No infections or other immune events were documented during collection. Sequencing was performed with immunoSEQ multiplex PCR; in TCRdb, only in-frame clones are kept and a portion is missing. The sample shows 50,000 to 60,000 clones, approximately 79% of them seen only once. This clone was detected a few times. The antigen remains unidentified. A read error may account for a junction end that differs from germline. This clonotype was obtained from a person between 18 and 70 years old in good health. The chain combines TRBV7-8 with TRBJ1-5; a weak D match, TRBD1 (6 bases). Sequences were obtained from blood. This chain's CDR3 is CASSLDRLSTQPQHF. Written as DNA, the CDR3 is TGTGCCAGCAGCCTCGACAGGTTGAGCACTCAGCCCCAGCATTTT. Together with reference TRBV7-8 and TRBJ1-5, the CDR3 gives the full variable domain: GAGVSQSPRYKVAKRGQDVALRCDPISGHVSLFWYQQALGQGPEFLTYFQNEAQLDKSGLPSDRFFAERPEGSVSTLKIQRTQQEDSAVYLCASSLDRLSTQPQHFGDGTRLSIL.